Listed below are T cell receptor beta chains from one sample, sequenced in a study of blood T cells in healthy people across ages. MiXCR, run by TCRdb on the 5' RACE reads, gives a single entry per CDR3 protein. Of about 1.4 million distinct CDR3 sequences listed, around 55% are singletons. Source material: blood. The source is a man younger than 30 in good health. Both conserved end residues are part of each CDR3.

>TRBV5-1|TRBJ1-5
CASSLPTDRSDNQPQHF
>TRBV5-1|TRBJ2-7
CASRPVGTSGGPSSYEQYF
>TRBV6-6|TRBJ2-2
CASSAEDRETGELFF
>TRBV20-1|TRBJ2-1
CSARTPYNEQFF
>TRBV7-8|TRBJ1-4
CASSYRQGVYEKLFF
>TRBV5-1|TRBJ1-1
CASSRIPGQGVEAFF
>TRBV20-1|TRBJ2-7
CSARFLYEQYF
>TRBV2|TRBJ2-1
CASIPRGGASGGALHEQFF
>TRBV27|TRBJ1-2
CATFGAGNGYTF
>TRBV6-1|TRBJ1-6
CASGEQGVGNSPLHF
>TRBV12-3/TRBV12-4|TRBJ2-5
CASSGLKETQYF
>TRBV3-1|TRBJ2-1
CASSHLARQYNEQFF
>TRBV12-3/TRBV12-4|TRBJ2-3
CASSFSPQSGDTDTQYF